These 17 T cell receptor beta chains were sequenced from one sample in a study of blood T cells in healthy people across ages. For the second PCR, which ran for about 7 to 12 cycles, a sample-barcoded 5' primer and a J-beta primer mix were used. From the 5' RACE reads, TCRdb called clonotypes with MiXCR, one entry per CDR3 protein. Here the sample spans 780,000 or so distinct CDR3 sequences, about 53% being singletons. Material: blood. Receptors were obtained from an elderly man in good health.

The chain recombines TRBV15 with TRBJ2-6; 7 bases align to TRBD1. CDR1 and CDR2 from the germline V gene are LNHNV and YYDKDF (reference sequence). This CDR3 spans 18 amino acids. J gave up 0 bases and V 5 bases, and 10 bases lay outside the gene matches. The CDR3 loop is CATSLFGTESSGANVLTF. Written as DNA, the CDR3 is TGTGCCACCAGCCTCTTCGGGACAGAAAGCTCTGGGGCCAACGTCCTGACTTTC.

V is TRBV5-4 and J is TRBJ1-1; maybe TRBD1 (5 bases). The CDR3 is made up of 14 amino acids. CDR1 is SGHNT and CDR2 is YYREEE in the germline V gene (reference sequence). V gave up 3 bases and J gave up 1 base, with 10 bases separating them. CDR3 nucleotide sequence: TGTGCCAGCAGCTCGAAAACAGGGAACACTGAAGCTTTCTTT. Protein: CASSSKTGNTEAFF.

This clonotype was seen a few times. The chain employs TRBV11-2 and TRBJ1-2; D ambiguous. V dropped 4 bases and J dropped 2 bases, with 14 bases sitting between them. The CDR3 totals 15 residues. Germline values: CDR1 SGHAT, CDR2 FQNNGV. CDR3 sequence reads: CASSSNPNGNYGYTF. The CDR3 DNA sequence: TGTGCCAGCAGCTCCAATCCTAATGGCAACTATGGCTACACCTTC.

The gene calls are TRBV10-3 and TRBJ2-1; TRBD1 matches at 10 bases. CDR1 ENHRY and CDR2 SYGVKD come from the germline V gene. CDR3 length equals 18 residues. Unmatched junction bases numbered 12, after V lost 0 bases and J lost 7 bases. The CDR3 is CAISESGGQGTYRNEQFF. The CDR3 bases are TGTGCCATCAGTGAGTCGGGGGGACAGGGGACCTACAGGAATGAGCAGTTCTTC.

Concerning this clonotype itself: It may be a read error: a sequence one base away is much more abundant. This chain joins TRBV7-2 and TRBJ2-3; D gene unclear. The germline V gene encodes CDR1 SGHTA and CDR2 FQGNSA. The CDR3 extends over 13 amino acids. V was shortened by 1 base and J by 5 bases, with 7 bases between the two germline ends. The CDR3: CASSLEAQDTQYF. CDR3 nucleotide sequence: TGTGCCAGCAGCTTAGAAGCGCAAGATACGCAGTATTTT.

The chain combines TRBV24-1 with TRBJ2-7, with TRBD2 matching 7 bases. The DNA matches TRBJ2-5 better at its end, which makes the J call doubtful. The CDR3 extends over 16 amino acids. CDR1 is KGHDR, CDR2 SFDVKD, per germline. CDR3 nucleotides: TGTGCCACCTCTCCGGGGGGTTTGAAACCCCTGGAGACCCAGTACTTC. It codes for CATSPGGLKPLETQYF.

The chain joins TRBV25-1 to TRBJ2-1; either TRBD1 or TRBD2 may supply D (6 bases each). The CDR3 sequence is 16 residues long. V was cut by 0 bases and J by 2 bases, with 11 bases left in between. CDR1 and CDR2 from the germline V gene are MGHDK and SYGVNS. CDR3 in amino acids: CASSEYAGHPYNEQFF. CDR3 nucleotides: TGTGCCAGCAGTGAATACGCGGGACACCCCTACAATGAGCAGTTCTTC.

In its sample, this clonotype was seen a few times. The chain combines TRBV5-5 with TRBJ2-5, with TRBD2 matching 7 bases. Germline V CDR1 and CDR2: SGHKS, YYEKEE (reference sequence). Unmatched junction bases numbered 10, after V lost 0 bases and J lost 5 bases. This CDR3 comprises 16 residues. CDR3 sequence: CASSLGLAGVLETQYF. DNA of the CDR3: TGTGCCAGCAGCTTGGGACTAGCTGGGGTGTTGGAGACCCAGTACTTC.

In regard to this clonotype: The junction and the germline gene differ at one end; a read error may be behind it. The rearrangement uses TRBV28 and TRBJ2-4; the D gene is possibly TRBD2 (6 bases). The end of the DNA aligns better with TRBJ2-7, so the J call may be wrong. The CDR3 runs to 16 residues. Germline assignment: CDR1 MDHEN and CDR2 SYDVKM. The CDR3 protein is CASRLHSGVGHYEQYF. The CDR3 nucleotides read TGTGCCAGCCGTTTACATAGCGGCGTGGGGCACTACGAGCAGTACTTC.

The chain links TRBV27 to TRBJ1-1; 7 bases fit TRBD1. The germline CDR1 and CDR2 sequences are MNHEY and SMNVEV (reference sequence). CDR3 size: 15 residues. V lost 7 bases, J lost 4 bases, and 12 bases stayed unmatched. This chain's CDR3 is CASKVGQGGITEAFF. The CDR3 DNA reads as TGTGCCAGCAAAGTAGGCCAGGGGGGGATCACTGAAGCTTTCTTT.

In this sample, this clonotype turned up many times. Here the CDR3 DNA reads TGCGCCAGCAGCTTGGAACTAGCAACCTACAATGAGCAGTTCTTC. It specifies CASSLELATYNEQFF. The chain carries TRBV5-1 and TRBJ2-1, with a possible D match to TRBD2 (6 bases). CDR3 length equals 15 residues. V was pared by 0 bases and J by 2 bases, with 9 bases between. Germline V gene data show CDR1 as SGHRS and CDR2 as YFSETQ.

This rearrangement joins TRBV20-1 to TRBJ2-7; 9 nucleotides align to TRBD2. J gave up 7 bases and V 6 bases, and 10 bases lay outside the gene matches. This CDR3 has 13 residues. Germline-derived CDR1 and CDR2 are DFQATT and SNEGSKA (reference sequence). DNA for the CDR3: TGCAGTGCCCCGCGGGAGGGGGTGCGGGAGCAGTACTTC. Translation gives CSAPREGVREQYF.

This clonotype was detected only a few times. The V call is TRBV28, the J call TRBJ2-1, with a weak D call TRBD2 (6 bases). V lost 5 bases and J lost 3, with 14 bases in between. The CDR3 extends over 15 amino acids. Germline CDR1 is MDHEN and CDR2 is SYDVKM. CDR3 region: CASSDAGLGYNEQFF. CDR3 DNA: TGTGCCAGCAGTGATGCGGGGTTGGGCTACAATGAGCAGTTCTTC. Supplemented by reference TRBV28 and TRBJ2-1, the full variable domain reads DVKVTQSSRYLVKRTGEKVFLECVQDMDHENMFWYRQDPGLGLRLIYFSYDVKMKEKGDIPEGYSVSREKKERFSLILESASTNQTSMYLCASSDAGLGYNEQFFGPGTRLTVL.

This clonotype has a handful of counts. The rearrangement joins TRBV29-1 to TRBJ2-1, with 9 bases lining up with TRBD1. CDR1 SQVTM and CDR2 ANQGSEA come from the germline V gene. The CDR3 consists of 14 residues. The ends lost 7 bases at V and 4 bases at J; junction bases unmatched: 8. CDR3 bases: TGCAGCGGACAGGGGGGCGGGATTTACAATGAGCAGTTCTTC. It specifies CSGQGGGIYNEQFF.

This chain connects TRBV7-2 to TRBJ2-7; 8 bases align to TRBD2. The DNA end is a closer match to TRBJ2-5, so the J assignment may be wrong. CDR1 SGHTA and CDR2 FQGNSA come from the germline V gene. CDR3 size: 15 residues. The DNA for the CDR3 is TGTGCCAGCAGCTTATTGCGGGAGGCGGGGAAGACCCAGTACTTC. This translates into CASSLLREAGKTQYF.

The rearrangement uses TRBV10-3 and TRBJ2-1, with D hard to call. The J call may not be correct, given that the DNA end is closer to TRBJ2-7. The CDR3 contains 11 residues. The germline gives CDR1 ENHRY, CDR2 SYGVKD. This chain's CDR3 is CAISEWSEQYF. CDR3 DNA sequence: TGTGCCATCAGTGAATGGAGCGAGCAGTACTTC.

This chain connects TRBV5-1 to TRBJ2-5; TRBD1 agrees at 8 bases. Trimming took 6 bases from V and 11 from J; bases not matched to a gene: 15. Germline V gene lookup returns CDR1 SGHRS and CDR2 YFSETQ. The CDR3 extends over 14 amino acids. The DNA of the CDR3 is TGCGCCAGCAATTACCGGACAGGGAACAATGAGCAGTACTTC. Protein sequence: CASNYRTGNNEQYF.